This T cell receptor beta chain is from a study of response to subunit inactivated influenza vaccine. Findings and limits, study-wide: New T cells are recruited in small numbers by each seasonal influenza vaccination, according to the authors' suggestion.

Germline loops: CDR1 MNHEY, CDR2 SVGEGT. The CDR3 has 11 amino acids. TCRdb re-derived calls from the RT-PCR reads in MiXCR, one entry per CDR3 protein. In the table there are about 240,000 distinct CDR3 sequences, less than 15% of which are singletons. A word on this clonotype: The antigen remains undetermined. An end of the junction does not agree with germline; a read error may underlie this.

The specimen was non-naive T cells sorted from PBMCs, collected 14 to 15 days before vaccination. The chain is built from TRBV6-2 or TRBV6-3 and TRBJ2-1, with 9 bases aligning to TRBD2. The clonotype was recovered from a man aged 50 to 59 who received an inactivated influenza vaccine. The CDR3 sequence is CAISFSGSLFF. The CDR3 DNA follows: TGTGCCATCAGTTTTAGCGGGAGTCTGTTCTTC.